This T cell receptor (beta chain) comes out of a study of blood T cell repertoires in COVID-19. This clone was found a few times. Enrolled through a virtual design, the participants were between roughly 18 and 89 years of age and came from about two dozen US areas. Cohorts were determined from participant-reported clinical history. Symptom resolution, clearance, or two negative PCRs marked donors in Cohort 3 as recovered. The CDR3 sequence is 14 residues long. In germline, CDR1 is MNHEY, CDR2 SVGAGI. Trimming cost V 6 bases and J 2 bases, with 12 bases left between them. As processed by the authors: Reference gene primers were amplified, and this amplification served to estimate nucleated cell counts. Assay: immunoSEQ multiplex PCR; the TCRdb copy retains only in-frame clones and omits some. From that table come the V and J calls and clone size; the DNA was used to work out D and trimming. This table holds about 220,000 clones, 82% found once.

The sequenced sample was PBMCs or T cells enriched from blood (not recorded which). This sequence was found in a woman aged 55-69 years who had recovered from COVID-19. This chain uses TRBV6-5 with TRBJ2-3; weak D call: TRBD1 (6 bases). CDR3 in amino acids: CASRLGQNTDTQYF. The CDR3 coding sequence is TGTGCCAGCAGGCTAGGACAGAACACAGATACGCAGTATTTT.